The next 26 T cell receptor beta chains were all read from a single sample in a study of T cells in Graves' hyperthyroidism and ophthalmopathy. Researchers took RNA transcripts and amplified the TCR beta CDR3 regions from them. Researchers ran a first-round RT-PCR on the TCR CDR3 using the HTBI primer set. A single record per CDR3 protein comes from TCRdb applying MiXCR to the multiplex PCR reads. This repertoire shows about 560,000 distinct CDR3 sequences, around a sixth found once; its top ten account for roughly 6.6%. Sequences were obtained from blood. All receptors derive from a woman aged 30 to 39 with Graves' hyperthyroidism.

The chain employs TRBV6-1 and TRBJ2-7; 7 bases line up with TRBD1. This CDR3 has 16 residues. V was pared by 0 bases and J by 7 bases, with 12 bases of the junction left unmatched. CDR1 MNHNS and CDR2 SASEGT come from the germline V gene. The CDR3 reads CASSEAGQPGYGEQYF. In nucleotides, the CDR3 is TGTGCCAGCAGTGAAGCGGGACAGCCCGGCTATGGTGAGCAGTACTTC.

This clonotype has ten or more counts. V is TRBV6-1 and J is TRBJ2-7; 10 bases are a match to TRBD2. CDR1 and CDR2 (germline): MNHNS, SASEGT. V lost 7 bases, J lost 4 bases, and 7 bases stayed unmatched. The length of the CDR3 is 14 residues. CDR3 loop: CASTRTSGPYEQYF. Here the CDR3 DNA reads TGTGCCAGCACCCGGACTAGCGGTCCTTACGAGCAGTACTTC.

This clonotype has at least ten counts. The CDR3 sequence is CASGLRRELRNTGELFF. For the CDR3, the DNA is TGTGCTAGTGGTTTGCGGCGGGAGCTAAGGAACACCGGGGAGCTGTTTTTT. V usage is TRBV12-5 and J usage is TRBJ2-2, with TRBD2 matching 7 bases. V lost 2 bases, J lost 1 base, and 7 bases stayed unmatched. The CDR3 runs to 17 residues. Germline-derived CDR1 and CDR2 are LGHNT and FRNRAP.

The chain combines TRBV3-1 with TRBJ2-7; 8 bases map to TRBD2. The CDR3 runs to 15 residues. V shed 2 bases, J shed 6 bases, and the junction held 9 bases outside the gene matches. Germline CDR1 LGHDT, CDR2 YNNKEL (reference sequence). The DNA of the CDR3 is TGTGCCAGCAGCCAAATCAGCGGGAGAGGAGTCGAGCAGTACTTC. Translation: CASSQISGRGVEQYF.

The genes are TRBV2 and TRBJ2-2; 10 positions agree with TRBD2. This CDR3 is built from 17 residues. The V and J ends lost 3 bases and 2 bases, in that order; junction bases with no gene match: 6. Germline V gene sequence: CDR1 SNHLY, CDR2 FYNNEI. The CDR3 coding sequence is TGTGCCAGCAGTGACCTAGCGGGAGTATCAAACACCGGGGAGCTGTTTTTT. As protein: CASSDLAGVSNTGELFF.

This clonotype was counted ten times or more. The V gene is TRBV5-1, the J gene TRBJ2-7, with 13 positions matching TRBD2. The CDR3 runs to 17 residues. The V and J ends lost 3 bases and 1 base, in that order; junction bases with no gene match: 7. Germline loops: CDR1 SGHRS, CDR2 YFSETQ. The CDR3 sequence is CASSSTGTSGKSYEQYF. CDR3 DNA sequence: TGCGCCAGCAGCTCGACCGGGACTAGCGGGAAGTCCTACGAGCAGTACTTC.

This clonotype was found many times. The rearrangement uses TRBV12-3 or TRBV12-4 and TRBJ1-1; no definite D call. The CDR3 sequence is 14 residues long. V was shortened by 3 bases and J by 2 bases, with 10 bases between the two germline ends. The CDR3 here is CASSFTLHNTEAFF. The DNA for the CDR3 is TGTGCCAGCAGTTTTACACTGCATAACACTGAAGCTTTCTTT.

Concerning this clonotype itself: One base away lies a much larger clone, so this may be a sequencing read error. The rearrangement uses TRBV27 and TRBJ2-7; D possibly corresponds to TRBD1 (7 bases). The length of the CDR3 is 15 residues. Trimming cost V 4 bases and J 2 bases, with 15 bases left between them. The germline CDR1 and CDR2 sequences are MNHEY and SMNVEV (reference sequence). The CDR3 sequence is CASSSRQGGTYEQYF. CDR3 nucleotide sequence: TGTGCCAGCAGTTCCCGGCAGGGGGGAACCTACGAGCAGTACTTC.

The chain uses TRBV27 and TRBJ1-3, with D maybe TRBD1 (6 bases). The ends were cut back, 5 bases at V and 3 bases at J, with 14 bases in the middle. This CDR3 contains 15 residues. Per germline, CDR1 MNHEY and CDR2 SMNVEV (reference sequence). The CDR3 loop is CASSRRGFGGNTIYF. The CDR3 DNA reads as TGTGCCAGCAGTCGTAGGGGGTTCGGTGGAAACACCATATATTTT.

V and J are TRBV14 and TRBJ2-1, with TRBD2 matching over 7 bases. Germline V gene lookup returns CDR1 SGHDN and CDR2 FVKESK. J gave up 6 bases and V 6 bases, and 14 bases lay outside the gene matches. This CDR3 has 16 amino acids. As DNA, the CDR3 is TGTGCCAGCAGTCGCCTAGCGGCGGGAGTCCTCAATGAGCAGTTCTTC. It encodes CASSRLAAGVLNEQFF.

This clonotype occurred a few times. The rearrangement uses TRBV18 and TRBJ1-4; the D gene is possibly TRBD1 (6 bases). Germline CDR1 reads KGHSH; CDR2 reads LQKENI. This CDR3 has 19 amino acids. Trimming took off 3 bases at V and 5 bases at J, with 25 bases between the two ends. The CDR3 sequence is CASSPPSAGGLKGNEKLFF. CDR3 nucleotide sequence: TGTGCCAGCTCACCTCCGTCCGCTGGGGGCCTCAAAGGGAATGAAAAACTGTTTTTT.

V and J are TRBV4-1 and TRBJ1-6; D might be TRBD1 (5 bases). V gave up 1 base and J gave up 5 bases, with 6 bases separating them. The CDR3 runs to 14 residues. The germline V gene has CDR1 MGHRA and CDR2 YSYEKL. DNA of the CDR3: TGCGCCAGCAGCCAAGGGGGGGATAATTCACCCCTCCACTTT. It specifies CASSQGGDNSPLHF.

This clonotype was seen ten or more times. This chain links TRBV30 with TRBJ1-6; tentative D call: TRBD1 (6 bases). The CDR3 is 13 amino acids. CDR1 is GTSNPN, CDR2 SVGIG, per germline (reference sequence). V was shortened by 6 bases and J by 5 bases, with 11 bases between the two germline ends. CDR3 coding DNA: TGTGCCTGCCAAAGGGACAATAATTCACCCCTCCACTTT. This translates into CACQRDNNSPLHF.

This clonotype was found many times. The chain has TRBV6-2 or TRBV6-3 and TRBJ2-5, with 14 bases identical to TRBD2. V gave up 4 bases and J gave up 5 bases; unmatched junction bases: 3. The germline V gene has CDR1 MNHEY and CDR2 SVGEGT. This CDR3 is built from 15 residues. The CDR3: CASSSGLAGVETQYF. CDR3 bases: TGTGCCAGCAGTTCGGGACTAGCGGGAGTGGAGACCCAGTACTTC.

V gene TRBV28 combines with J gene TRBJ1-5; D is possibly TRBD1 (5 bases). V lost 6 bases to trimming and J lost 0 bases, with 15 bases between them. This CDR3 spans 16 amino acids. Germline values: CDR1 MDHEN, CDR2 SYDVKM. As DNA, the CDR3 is TGTGCCAGCAGCCCGTGGAGGGGTCCTAGCAATCAGCCCCAGCATTTT. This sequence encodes CASSPWRGPSNQPQHF.

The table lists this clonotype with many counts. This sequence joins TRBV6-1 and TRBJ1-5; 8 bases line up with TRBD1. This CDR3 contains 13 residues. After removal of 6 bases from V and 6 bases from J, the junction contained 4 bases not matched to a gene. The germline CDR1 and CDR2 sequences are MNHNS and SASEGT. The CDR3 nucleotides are TGTGCCAGCAGAACGGACAGGGCTCAGCCCCAGCATTTT. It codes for CASRTDRAQPQHF.

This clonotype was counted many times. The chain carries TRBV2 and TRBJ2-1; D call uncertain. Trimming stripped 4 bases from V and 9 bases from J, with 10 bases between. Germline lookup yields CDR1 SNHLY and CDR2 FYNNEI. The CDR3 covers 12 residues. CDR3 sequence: CASSVGPREQFF. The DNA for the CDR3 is TGTGCCAGCAGTGTAGGGCCCCGTGAGCAGTTCTTC.

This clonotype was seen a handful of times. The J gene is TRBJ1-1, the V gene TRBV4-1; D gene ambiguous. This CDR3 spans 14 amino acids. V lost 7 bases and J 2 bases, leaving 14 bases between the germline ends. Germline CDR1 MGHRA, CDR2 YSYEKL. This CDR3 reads CASNREGANTEAFF. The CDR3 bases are TGCGCCAGCAATCGTGAAGGCGCCAACACTGAAGCTTTCTTT.

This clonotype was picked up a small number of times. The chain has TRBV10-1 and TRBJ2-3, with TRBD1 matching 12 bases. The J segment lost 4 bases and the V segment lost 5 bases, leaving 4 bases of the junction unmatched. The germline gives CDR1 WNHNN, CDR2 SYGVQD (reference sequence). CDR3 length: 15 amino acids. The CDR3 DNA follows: TGCGCCAGCAGTACTGGGACAGGGGGCTCAGATACGCAGTATTTT. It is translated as CASSTGTGGSDTQYF.

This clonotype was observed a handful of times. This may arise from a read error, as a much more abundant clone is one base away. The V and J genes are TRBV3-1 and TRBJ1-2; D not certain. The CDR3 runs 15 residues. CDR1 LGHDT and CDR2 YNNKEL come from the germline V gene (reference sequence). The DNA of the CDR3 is TGTGCCAGCAGCCGACCCCAACTGGGAAACTATGGCCACACCTTC. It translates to CASSRPQLGNYGHTF.

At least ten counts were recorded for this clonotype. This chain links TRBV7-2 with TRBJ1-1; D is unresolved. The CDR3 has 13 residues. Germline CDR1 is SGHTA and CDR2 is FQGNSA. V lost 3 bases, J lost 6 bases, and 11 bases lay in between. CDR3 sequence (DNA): TGTGCCAGCAGCTTGGGGATGAAAGCTGAAGCTTTCTTT. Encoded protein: CASSLGMKAEAFF.

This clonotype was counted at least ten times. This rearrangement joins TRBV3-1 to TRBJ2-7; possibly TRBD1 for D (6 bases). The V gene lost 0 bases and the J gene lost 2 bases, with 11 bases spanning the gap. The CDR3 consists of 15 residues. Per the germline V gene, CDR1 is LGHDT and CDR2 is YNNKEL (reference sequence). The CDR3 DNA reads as TGTGCCAGCAGCCAAGATGTCAGACAGGCCTACGAGCAGTACTTC. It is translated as CASSQDVRQAYEQYF.

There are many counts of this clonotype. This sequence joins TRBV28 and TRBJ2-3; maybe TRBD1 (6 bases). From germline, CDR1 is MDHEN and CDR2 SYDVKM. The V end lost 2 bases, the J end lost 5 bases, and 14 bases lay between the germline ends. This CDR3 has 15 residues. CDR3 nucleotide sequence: TGTGCCAGCAGTTTACCCCAGGGGCATAGAGATACGCAGTATTTT. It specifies CASSLPQGHRDTQYF.

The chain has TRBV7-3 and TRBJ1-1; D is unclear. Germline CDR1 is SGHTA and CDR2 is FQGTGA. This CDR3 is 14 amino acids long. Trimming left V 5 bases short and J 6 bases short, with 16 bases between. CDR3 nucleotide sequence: TGTGCCAGCAGCGTAGCTTGGGGTACCCCTGAAGCTTTCTTT. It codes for CASSVAWGTPEAFF.

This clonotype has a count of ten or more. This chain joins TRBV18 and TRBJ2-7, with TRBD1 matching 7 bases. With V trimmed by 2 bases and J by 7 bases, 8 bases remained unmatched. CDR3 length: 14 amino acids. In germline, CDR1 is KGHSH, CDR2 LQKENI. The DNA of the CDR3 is TGTGCCAGCTCACCAGGGCTAGGGGGCCTAGAGCAGTACTTC. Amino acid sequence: CASSPGLGGLEQYF. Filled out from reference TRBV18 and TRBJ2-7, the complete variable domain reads NAGVMQNPRHLVRRRGQEARLRCSPMKGHSHVYWYRQLPEEGLKFMVYLQKENIIDESGMPKERFSAEFPKEGPSILRIQQVVRGDSAAYFCASSPGLGGLEQYFGPGTRLTVT.

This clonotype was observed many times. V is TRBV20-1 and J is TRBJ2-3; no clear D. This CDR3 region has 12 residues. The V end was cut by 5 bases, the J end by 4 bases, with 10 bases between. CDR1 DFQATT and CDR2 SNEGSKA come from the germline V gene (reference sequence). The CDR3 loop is CSAESPPDTQYF. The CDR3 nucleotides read TGCAGTGCTGAGTCTCCACCAGATACGCAGTATTTT.